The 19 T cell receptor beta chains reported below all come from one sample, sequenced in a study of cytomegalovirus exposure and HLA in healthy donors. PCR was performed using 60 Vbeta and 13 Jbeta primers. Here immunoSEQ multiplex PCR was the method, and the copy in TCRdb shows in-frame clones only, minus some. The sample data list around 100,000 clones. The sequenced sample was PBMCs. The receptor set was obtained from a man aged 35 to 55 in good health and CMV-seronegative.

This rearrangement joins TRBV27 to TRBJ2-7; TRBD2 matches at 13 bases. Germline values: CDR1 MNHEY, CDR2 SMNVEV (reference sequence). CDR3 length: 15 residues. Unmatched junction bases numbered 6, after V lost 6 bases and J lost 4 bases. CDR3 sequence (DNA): TGTGCCAGCAGCCCGTGGACTAGCGGGGGTTACGAGCAGTACTTC. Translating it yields CASSPWTSGGYEQYF.

The CDR3 region has the DNA TGTGCCAGCAATTTTGGGACAGGCACTGAAGCTTTCTTT. Its protein product is CASNFGTGTEAFF. The rearrangement uses TRBV28 and TRBJ1-1; TRBD1 matches 8 bases. V lost 7 bases, J lost 4 bases, and 5 bases stayed unmatched. In germline, CDR1 is MDHEN, CDR2 SYDVKM. The CDR3 totals 13 residues. Together with reference TRBV28 and TRBJ1-1, the CDR3 gives the full variable domain: DVKVTQSSRYLVKRTGEKVFLECVQDMDHENMFWYRQDPGLGLRLIYFSYDVKMKEKGDIPEGYSVSREKKERFSLILESASTNQTSMYLCASNFGTGTEAFFGQGTRLTVV.

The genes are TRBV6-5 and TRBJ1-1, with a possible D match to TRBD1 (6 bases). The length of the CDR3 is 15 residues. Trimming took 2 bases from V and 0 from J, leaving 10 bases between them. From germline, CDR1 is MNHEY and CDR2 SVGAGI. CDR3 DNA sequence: TGTGCCAGCAGTTACCGGGGGGCCATGAACACTGAAGCTTTCTTT. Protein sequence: CASSYRGAMNTEAFF.

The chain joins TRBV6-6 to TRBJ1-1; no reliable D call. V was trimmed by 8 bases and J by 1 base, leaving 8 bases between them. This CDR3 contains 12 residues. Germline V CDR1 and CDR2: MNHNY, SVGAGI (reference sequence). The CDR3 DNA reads TGTGCCAGCGGAGACCCGAACACTGAAGCTTTCTTT. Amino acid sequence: CASGDPNTEAFF.

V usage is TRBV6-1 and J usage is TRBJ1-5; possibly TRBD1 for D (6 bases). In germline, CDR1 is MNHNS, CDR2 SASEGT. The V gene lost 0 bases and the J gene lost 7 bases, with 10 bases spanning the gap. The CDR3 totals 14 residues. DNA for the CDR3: TGTGCCAGCAGTGAAGCGGCAGGGGTACAGCCCCAGCATTTT. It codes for CASSEAAGVQPQHF.

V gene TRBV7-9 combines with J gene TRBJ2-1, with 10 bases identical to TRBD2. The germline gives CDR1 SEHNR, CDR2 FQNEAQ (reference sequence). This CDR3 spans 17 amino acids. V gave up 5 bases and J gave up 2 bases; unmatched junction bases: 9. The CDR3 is CASSHSSGRTAYNEQFF. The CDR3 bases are TGTGCCAGCAGCCACTCTAGCGGGAGAACGGCCTACAATGAGCAGTTCTTC.

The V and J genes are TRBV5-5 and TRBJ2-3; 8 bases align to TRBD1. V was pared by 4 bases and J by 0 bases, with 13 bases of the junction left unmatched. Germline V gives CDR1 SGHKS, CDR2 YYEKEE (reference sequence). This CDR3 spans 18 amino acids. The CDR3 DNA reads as TGTGCCAGCAGCCCCAGAGGGCGGACAGGGTCGAGCACAGATACGCAGTATTTT. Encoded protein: CASSPRGRTGSSTDTQYF. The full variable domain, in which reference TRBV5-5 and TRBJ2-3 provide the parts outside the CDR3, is DAGVTQSPTHLIKTRGQQVTLRCSPISGHKSVSWYQQVLGQGPQFIFQYYEKEERGRGNFPDRFSARQFPNYSSELNVNALLLGDSALYLCASSPRGRTGSSTDTQYFGPGTRLTVL.

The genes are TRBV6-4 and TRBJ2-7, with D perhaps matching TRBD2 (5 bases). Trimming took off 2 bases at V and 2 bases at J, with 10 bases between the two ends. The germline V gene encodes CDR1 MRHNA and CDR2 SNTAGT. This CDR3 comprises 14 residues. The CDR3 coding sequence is TGTGCCAGCAGTGACGCGAGGGCCCCCTACGAGCAGTACTTC. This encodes CASSDARAPYEQYF.

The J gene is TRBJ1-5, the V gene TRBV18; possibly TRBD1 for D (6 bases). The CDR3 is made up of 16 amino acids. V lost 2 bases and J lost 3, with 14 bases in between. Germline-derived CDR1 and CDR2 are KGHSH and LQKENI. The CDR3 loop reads CASSPFPTGVNQPQHF. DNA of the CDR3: TGTGCCAGCTCACCATTCCCGACAGGAGTCAATCAGCCCCAGCATTTT.

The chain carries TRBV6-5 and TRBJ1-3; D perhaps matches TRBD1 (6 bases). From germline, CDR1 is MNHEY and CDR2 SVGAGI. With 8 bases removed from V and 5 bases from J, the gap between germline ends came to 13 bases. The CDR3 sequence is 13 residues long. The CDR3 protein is CASAPGARNTIYF. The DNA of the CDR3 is TGTGCCAGCGCGCCAGGGGCGAGAAACACCATATATTTT.

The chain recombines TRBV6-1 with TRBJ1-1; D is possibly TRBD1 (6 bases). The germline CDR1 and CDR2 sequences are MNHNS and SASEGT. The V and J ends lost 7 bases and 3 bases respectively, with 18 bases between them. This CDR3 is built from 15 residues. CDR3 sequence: CASNPSGAGDTEAFF. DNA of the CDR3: TGTGCCAGCAATCCGTCGGGGGCGGGGGACACTGAAGCTTTCTTT.

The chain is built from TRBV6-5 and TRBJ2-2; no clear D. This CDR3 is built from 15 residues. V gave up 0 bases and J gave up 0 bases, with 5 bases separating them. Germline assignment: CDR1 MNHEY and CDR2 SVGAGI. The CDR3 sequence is CASSYSQSNTGELFF. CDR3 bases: TGTGCCAGCAGTTACTCCCAATCGAACACCGGGGAGCTGTTTTTT.

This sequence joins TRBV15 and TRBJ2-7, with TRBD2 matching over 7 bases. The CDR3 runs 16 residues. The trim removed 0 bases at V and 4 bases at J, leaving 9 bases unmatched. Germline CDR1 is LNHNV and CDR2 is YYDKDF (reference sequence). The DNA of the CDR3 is TGTGCCACCAGCAGAGAGGGTTCGCGCGGGAGTTACGAGCAGTACTTC. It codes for CATSREGSRGSYEQYF.

The CDR3 nucleotides read TGTGCCAGCAGCGTAGCGGGACACGGTGAGACCCAGTACTTC. Its protein is CASSVAGHGETQYF. The chain uses TRBV9 and TRBJ2-5; tentative D call: TRBD1 (6 bases). Germline CDR1 SGDLS, CDR2 YYNGEE. V shed 0 bases and J shed 5 bases, with 11 bases lying between them. This CDR3 spans 14 amino acids.

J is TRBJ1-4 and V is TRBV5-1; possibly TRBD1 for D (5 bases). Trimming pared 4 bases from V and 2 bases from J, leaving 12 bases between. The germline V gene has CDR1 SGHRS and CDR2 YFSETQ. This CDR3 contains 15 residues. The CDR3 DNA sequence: TGCGCCAGCAGCCCGGGGGGGGACACTAATGAAAAACTGTTTTTT. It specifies CASSPGGDTNEKLFF.

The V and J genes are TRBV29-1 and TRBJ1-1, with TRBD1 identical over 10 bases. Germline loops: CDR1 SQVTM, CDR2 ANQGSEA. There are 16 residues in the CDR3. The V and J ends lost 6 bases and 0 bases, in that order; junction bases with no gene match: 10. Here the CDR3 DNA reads TGCAGCGTCCAGGGACAGGGGCTGGTCATGAACACTGAAGCTTTCTTT. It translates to CSVQGQGLVMNTEAFF. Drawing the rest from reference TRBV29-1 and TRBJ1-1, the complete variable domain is SAVISQKPSRDICQRGTSLTIQCQVDSQVTMMFWYRQQPGQSLTLIATANQGSEATYESGFVIDKFPISRPNLTFSTLTVSNMSPEDSSIYLCSVQGQGLVMNTEAFFGQGTRLTVV.

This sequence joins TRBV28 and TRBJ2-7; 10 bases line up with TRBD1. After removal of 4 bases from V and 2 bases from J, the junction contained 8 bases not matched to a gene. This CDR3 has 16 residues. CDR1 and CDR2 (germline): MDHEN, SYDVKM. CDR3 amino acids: CASSSRDRGRPYEQYF. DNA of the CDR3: TGTGCCAGCAGTTCCCGTGACAGGGGGCGCCCCTACGAGCAGTACTTC. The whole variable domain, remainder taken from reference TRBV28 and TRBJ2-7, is DVKVTQSSRYLVKRTGEKVFLECVQDMDHENMFWYRQDPGLGLRLIYFSYDVKMKEKGDIPEGYSVSREKKERFSLILESASTNQTSMYLCASSSRDRGRPYEQYFGPGTRLTVT.

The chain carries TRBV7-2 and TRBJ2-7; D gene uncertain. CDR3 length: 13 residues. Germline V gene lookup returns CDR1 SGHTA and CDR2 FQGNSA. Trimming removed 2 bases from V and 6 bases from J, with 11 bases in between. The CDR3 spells CASSLQSQVEQYF. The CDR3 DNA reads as TGTGCCAGCAGCTTACAATCCCAGGTCGAGCAGTACTTC.

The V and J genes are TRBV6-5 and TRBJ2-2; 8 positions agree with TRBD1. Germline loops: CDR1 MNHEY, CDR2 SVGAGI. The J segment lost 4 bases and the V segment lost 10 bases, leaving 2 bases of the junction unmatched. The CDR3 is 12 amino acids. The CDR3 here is CATRGLTGELFF. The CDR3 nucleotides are TGTGCCACCAGGGGGCTCACCGGGGAGCTGTTTTTT.